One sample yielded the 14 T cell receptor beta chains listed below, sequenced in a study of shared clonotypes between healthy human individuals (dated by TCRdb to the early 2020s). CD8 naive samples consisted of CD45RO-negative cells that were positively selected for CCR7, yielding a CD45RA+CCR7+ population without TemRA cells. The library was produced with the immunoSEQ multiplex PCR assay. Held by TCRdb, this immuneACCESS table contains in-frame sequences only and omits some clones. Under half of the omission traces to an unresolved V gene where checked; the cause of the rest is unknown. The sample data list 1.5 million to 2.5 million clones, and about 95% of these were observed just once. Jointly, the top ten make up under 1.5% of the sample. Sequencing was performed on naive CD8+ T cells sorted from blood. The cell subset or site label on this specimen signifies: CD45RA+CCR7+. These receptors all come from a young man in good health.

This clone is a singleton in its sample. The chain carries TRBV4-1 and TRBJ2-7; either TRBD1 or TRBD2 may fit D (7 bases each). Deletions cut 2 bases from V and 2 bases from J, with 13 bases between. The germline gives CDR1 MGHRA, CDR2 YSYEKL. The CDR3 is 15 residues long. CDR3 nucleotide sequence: TGCGCCAGCAGCCAAAGAGCAGGGGGGGCCTACGAGCAGTACTTC. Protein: CASSQRAGGAYEQYF.

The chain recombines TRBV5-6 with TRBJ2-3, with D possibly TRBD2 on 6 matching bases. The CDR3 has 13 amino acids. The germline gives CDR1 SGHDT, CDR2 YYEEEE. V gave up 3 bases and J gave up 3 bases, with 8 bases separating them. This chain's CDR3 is CASSWGETDTQYF. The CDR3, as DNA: TGTGCCAGCAGCTGGGGGGAAACAGATACGCAGTATTTT.

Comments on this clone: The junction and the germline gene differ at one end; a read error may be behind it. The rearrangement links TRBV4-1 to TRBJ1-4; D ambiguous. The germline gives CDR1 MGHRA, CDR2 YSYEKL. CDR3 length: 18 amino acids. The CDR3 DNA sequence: TGCGCCAGCAGCGAAGAGGAAATATTTAGTGCAACTAATGAAAAACTGTTTTTT. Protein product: CASSEEEIFSATNEKLFF.

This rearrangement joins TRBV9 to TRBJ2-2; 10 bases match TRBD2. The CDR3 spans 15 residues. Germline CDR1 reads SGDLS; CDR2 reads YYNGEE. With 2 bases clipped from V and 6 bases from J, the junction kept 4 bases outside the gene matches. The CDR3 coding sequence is TGTGCCAGCAGCGTCAGCGGGGGGGCCTCCGGGGAGCTGTTTTTT. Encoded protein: CASSVSGGASGELFF.

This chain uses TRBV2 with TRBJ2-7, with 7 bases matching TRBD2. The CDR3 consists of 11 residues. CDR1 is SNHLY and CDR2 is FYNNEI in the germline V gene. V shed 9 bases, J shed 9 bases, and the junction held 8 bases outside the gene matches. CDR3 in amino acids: CARLTGGRQYF. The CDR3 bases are TGTGCCAGACTGACGGGGGGAAGGCAGTACTTC.

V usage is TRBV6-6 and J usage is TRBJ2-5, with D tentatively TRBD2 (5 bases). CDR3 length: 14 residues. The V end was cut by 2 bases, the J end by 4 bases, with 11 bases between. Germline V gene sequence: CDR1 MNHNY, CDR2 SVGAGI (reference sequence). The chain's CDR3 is CASSYVGEAETQYF. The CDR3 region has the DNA TGTGCCAGCAGTTACGTGGGAGAAGCAGAGACCCAGTACTTC.

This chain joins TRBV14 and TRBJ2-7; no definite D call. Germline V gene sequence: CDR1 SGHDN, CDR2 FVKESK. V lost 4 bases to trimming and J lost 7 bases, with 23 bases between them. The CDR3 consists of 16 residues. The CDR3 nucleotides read TGTGCCAGCAGCCCCACCGTTGGAAAGCTATCTTTTGAGCAGTACTTC. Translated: CASSPTVGKLSFEQYF.

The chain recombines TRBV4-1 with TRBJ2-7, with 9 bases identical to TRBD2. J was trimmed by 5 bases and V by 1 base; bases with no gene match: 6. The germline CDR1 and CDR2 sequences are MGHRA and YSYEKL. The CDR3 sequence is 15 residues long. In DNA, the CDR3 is TGCGCCAGCAGCCAAGGGCGGGAGGGCCTGAACGAGCAGTACTTC. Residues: CASSQGREGLNEQYF.

CDR3 sequence (DNA): TGTGCCAGCAGTGAACTGTCAGGGGCCTACGAGCAGTACTTC. Its protein is CASSELSGAYEQYF. The V and J genes are TRBV6-1 and TRBJ2-7, with D perhaps TRBD1 (6 bases). The CDR3 spans 14 residues. V was trimmed by 2 bases and J by 2 bases, leaving 10 bases between them. Germline-derived CDR1 and CDR2 are MNHNS and SASEGT.

The CDR3 protein is CASSVLPSSYEQYF. In DNA, the CDR3 is TGTGCCAGTAGTGTCTTGCCTAGCTCCTACGAGCAGTACTTC. This sequence joins TRBV19 and TRBJ2-7; D unresolved. The germline gives CDR1 LNHDA, CDR2 SQIVND (reference sequence). The V and J ends lost 5 bases and 0 bases respectively, with 11 bases between them. The CDR3 consists of 14 residues.

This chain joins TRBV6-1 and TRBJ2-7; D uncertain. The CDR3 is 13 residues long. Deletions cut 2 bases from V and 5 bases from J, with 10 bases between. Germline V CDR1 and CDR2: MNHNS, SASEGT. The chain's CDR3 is CASSEQAFDEQYF. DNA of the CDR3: TGTGCCAGCAGTGAACAGGCTTTCGACGAGCAGTACTTC.

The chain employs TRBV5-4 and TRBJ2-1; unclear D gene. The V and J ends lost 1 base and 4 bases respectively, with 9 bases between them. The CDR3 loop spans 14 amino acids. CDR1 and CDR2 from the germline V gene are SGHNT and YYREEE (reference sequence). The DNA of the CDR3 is TGTGCCAGCAGCTTGAGAGATCCGTACAATGAGCAGTTCTTC. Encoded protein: CASSLRDPYNEQFF.

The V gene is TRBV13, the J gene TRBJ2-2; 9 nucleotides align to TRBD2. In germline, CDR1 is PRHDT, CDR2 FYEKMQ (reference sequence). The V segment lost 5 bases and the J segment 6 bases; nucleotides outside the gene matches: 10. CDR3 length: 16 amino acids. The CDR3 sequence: CASSPPEGLAAGELFF. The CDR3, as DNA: TGTGCCAGCAGCCCTCCCGAGGGACTAGCAGCCGGGGAGCTGTTTTTT.

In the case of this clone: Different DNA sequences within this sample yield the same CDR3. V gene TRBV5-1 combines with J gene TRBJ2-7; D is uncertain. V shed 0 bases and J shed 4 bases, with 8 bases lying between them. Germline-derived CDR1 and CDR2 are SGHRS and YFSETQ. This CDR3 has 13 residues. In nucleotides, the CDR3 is TGCGCCAGCAGCTTGGGGGCAGAGTACGAGCAGTACTTC. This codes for CASSLGAEYEQYF.